The 32 T cell receptor beta chains below were found in one sample sequenced in a study of identical twins. MiXCR, run by TCRdb on the 5' RACE reads, gives a single entry per CDR3 protein. This table has hundreds of thousands of distinct CDR3 sequences, 11% to 15% appearing once. Specimen: memory (CD45RO+) T cells sorted from blood. The receptor set was obtained from a woman in her late teens or twenties in good health.

This clonotype was detected many times. The rearrangement links TRBV3-1 to TRBJ2-3, with 8 bases that match TRBD2. Trimming took 1 base from V and 11 from J; bases not matched to a gene: 5. The CDR3 is made up of 13 amino acids. Germline values: CDR1 LGHDT, CDR2 YNNKEL (reference sequence). The DNA of the CDR3 is TGTGCCAGCAGCCAAGCGGGGGGGCTTGGGCAGTATTTT. This sequence encodes CASSQAGGLGQYF.

The chain employs TRBV4-3 and TRBJ2-7, with TRBD1 matching 11 bases. This CDR3 spans 14 amino acids. V lost 1 base, J lost 7 bases, and 3 bases stayed unmatched. Germline V CDR1 and CDR2: LGHNA, YSLEER. This CDR3 is CASSQVDRGREQYF. The DNA for the CDR3 is TGCGCCAGCAGCCAAGTGGACAGGGGGCGGGAGCAGTACTTC.

The chain links TRBV19 to TRBJ1-2; D remains unclear. Trimming removed 3 bases from V and 8 bases from J, with 16 bases in between. This CDR3 region has 14 residues. Germline CDR1 reads LNHDA; CDR2 reads SQIVND (reference sequence). This CDR3 reads CASSMLVSPNGYTF. DNA for the CDR3: TGTGCCAGTAGTATGCTCGTCAGTCCGAACGGCTACACCTTC.

This chain joins TRBV20-1 and TRBJ1-1; no clear D. V was shortened by 3 bases and J by 1 base, with 12 bases between the two germline ends. The CDR3 sequence is 14 residues long. Germline CDR1 and CDR2: DFQATT and SNEGSKA (reference sequence). The CDR3 reads CSASEGAANTEAFF. In nucleotides, the CDR3 is TGCAGTGCTAGCGAGGGTGCGGCGAACACTGAAGCTTTCTTT.

The chain recombines TRBV5-6 with TRBJ2-7; a possible D gene is TRBD2 (5 bases). Germline V lookup: CDR1 SGHDT, CDR2 YYEEEE. This CDR3 has 12 amino acids. V shed 4 bases and J shed 9 bases, with 14 bases lying between them. In DNA, the CDR3 is TGTGCCAGCAGCCCCGGGGTTCTCGGGCAGTACTTC. The encoded protein is CASSPGVLGQYF.

The V gene is TRBV20-1, the J gene TRBJ2-1; 8 nucleotides agree with TRBD1. Germline CDR1 reads DFQATT; CDR2 reads SNEGSKA (reference sequence). The CDR3 contains 13 residues. Unmatched junction bases numbered 8, after V lost 4 bases and J lost 9 bases. CDR3 sequence: CSANRDRPPEQFF. Written as DNA, the CDR3 is TGCAGTGCTAACCGGGACAGGCCGCCTGAGCAGTTCTTC.

V is TRBV12-3 or TRBV12-4 and J is TRBJ1-1, with 7 bases matching TRBD1. This CDR3 is built from 14 residues. The V and J ends lost 6 bases and 1 base, in that order; junction bases with no gene match: 5. The DNA of the CDR3 is TGTGCCAGCAGGAACAGGGGCCCGAACACTGAAGCTTTCTTT. This encodes CASRNRGPNTEAFF.

This clonotype has just a few counts. The chain is built from TRBV6-5 and TRBJ1-1; the D is unclear. V was pared by 1 base and J by 4 bases, with 13 bases between. CDR1 is MNHEY, CDR2 SVGAGI, per germline. The CDR3 spans 15 residues. The CDR3 DNA sequence: TGTGCCAGCAGTTACTATGGCAGGCGGGCCACTGAAGCTTTCTTT. Amino acid sequence: CASSYYGRRATEAFF.

This clonotype came up many times. The chain combines TRBV7-9 with TRBJ1-2, with TRBD1 as a possible D gene (5 bases). The CDR3 consists of 13 residues. Trimming cost V 5 bases and J 2 bases, with 9 bases left between them. The germline CDR1 and CDR2 sequences are SEHNR and FQNEAQ (reference sequence). The CDR3 reads CASSMTENYGYTF. The CDR3 DNA sequence: TGTGCCAGCAGCATGACAGAAAACTATGGCTACACCTTC.

This clonotype was seen a handful of times. The chain carries TRBV4-1 and TRBJ1-5; D is undetermined. The CDR3 sequence is 16 residues long. V lost 0 bases and J 0 bases, leaving 9 bases between the germline ends. Germline V CDR1 and CDR2: MGHRA, YSYEKL. The chain's CDR3 is CASSQDSGGSNQPQHF. The CDR3 DNA follows: TGCGCCAGCAGCCAAGATAGTGGTGGTAGCAATCAGCCCCAGCATTTT.

V is TRBV18 and J is TRBJ1-3; D is uncertain. The V end lost 5 bases, the J end lost 8 bases, and 16 bases lay between the germline ends. This CDR3 is built from 14 residues. The V gene's germline CDR1 is KGHSH and CDR2 LQKENI. In DNA, the CDR3 is TGTGCCAGCTCATGGAACGGACCGGTGGACACCATATATTTT. The encoded protein is CASSWNGPVDTIYF.

V usage is TRBV20-1 and J usage is TRBJ2-5; no clear D gene. Germline lookup yields CDR1 DFQATT and CDR2 SNEGSKA (reference sequence). The V end was cut by 3 bases, the J end by 3 bases, with 8 bases between. CDR3 length equals 12 residues. CDR3 loop: CSASDREETQYF. The CDR3 region has the DNA TGCAGTGCTAGCGACCGAGAAGAGACCCAGTACTTC.

The CDR3 is CSVEKGRTEAFF. The CDR3 DNA follows: TGCAGCGTTGAAAAAGGGCGCACTGAAGCTTTCTTT. The rearrangement joins TRBV29-1 to TRBJ1-1; D unresolved. The V end lost 2 bases, the J end lost 4 bases, and 8 bases lay between the germline ends. The V gene's germline CDR1 is SQVTM and CDR2 ANQGSEA. The length of the CDR3 is 12 residues.

The V and J genes are TRBV20-1 and TRBJ2-1, with D perhaps TRBD2 (6 bases). Germline assignment: CDR1 DFQATT and CDR2 SNEGSKA (reference sequence). The CDR3 is 14 residues long. V lost 6 bases to trimming and J lost 7 bases, with 19 bases between them. The CDR3 loop is CSATGTDNANEQFF. CDR3 coding DNA: TGCAGTGCAACCGGGACTGACAATGCAAATGAGCAGTTCTTC.

This clonotype was seen a handful of times. This sequence joins TRBV28 and TRBJ2-3; TRBD1 is a possible D gene (5 bases). Germline lookup yields CDR1 MDHEN and CDR2 SYDVKM. V was clipped by 7 bases and J by 4 bases, with 15 bases between them. This CDR3 is built from 14 residues. In DNA form, the CDR3 reads TGTGCCAGCACTGGACACCCAGGCCCAGATACGCAGTATTTT. Translating gives CASTGHPGPDTQYF.

This clonotype was detected only a few times. The chain joins TRBV6-1 to TRBJ2-5; D not resolved. V was shortened by 5 bases and J by 2 bases, with 12 bases between the two germline ends. The V gene's germline CDR1 is MNHNS and CDR2 SASEGT. The CDR3 has 14 amino acids. The CDR3 spells CASSRTLRQETQYF. CDR3 nucleotides: TGTGCCAGCAGTCGGACCCTGCGACAAGAGACCCAGTACTTC.

The chain has TRBV18 and TRBJ2-1, with 8 bases lining up with TRBD2. CDR3 length equals 15 residues. Germline V gene data show CDR1 as KGHSH and CDR2 as LQKENI. With V trimmed by 4 bases and J by 7 bases, 9 bases remained unmatched. The CDR3 is CASSQSGGLKNEQFF. As DNA, the CDR3 is TGTGCCAGCTCACAGAGCGGGGGCCTGAAGAATGAGCAGTTCTTC.

The rearrangement links TRBV29-1 to TRBJ2-3, with 7 nucleotides matching TRBD1. In germline, CDR1 is SQVTM, CDR2 ANQGSEA. Trimming took 6 bases from V and 6 from J; bases not matched to a gene: 15. The CDR3 has 15 amino acids. The DNA for the CDR3 is TGCAGCGTCGGAACCGGGACAGCGAACTCCGATACGCAGTATTTT. It yields the protein CSVGTGTANSDTQYF.

The genes are TRBV15 and TRBJ2-1; 7 nucleotides match TRBD2. This CDR3 is 13 amino acids long. Germline CDR1 reads LNHNV; CDR2 reads YYDKDF (reference sequence). The trim removed 8 bases at V and 5 bases at J, leaving 6 bases unmatched. CDR3 residues: CATRLALNNEQFF. The CDR3, as DNA: TGTGCCACCCGACTAGCCCTTAACAATGAGCAGTTCTTC.

This clonotype was detected many times. The V and J genes are TRBV12-3 or TRBV12-4 and TRBJ2-7; tentatively, D is TRBD2 (5 bases). This CDR3 region has 13 residues. Trimming pared 6 bases from V and 6 bases from J, leaving 15 bases between. The CDR3 region is CASSLRRTLEQYF. The CDR3 nucleotides read TGTGCCAGCAGCCTACGGAGGACGCTCGAGCAGTACTTC.

In its sample, this clonotype was seen many times. The gene calls are TRBV12-3 or TRBV12-4 and TRBJ1-1; D perhaps matches TRBD1 (6 bases). V gave up 7 bases and J gave up 0 bases, with 12 bases separating them. CDR3 size: 14 residues. CDR3 bases: TGTGCCAGCAATAGGAGGGGGATGAACACTGAAGCTTTCTTT. Translation gives CASNRRGMNTEAFF.

This clonotype was recorded at least ten times. J is TRBJ2-5 and V is TRBV10-3, with D perhaps matching TRBD1 (5 bases). Germline V gene sequence: CDR1 ENHRY, CDR2 SYGVKD. CDR3 length equals 13 residues. V lost 0 bases to trimming and J lost 5 bases, with 7 bases between them. CDR3 nucleotides: TGTGCCATCAGTGAGTCCAACAGGGAGACCCAGTACTTC. It codes for CAISESNRETQYF.

This clonotype was seen more than once but under ten times. This chain connects TRBV9 to TRBJ2-4; TRBD2 matches 8 bases. CDR3 length: 14 amino acids. CDR1 is SGDLS and CDR2 is YYNGEE in the germline V gene. The J segment lost 5 bases and the V segment lost 2 bases, leaving 3 bases of the junction unmatched. The CDR3 spells CASSVSGTQNIQYF. CDR3 DNA sequence: TGTGCCAGCAGCGTTAGCGGGACTCAAAACATTCAGTACTTC.

This clonotype was observed a few times. The genes are TRBV29-1 and TRBJ2-7; TRBD1 matches at 8 bases. The CDR3 is made up of 12 amino acids. The germline V gene has CDR1 SQVTM and CDR2 ANQGSEA. V shed 6 bases, J shed 5 bases, and the junction held 6 bases outside the gene matches. The CDR3 DNA reads as TGCAGCGTCGAGGACAGGGCCAACGAGCAGTACTTC. Its translation is CSVEDRANEQYF.

The V call is TRBV9, the J call TRBJ2-1; 14 nucleotides agree with TRBD2. The CDR3 has 20 amino acids. After removal of 0 bases from V and 0 bases from J, the junction contained 8 bases not matched to a gene. CDR1 is SGDLS and CDR2 is YYNGEE in the germline V gene. The CDR3 bases are TGTGCCAGCAGCGTAGACCCCGGACTAGCGGGGGGAGGCTCCTACAATGAGCAGTTCTTC. Translated, it gives CASSVDPGLAGGGSYNEQFF.

Many counts were recorded for this clonotype. In DNA, the CDR3 is TGTGCCAGCAGTCCACCGCGGACGGGGGTTAGCTCCTACGAGCAGTACTTC. Translated, it gives CASSPPRTGVSSYEQYF. The chain links TRBV6-1 to TRBJ2-7, with TRBD2 as a possible D gene (6 bases). The CDR3 contains 17 residues. CDR1 MNHNS and CDR2 SASEGT come from the germline V gene. Trimming cost V 5 bases and J 0 bases, with 20 bases left between them.

This clonotype was recorded a few times. CDR3 in DNA: TGTGCCAGCAGCTTCTGGGGGGCCTCCTACAATGAGCAGTTCTTC. It specifies CASSFWGASYNEQFF. V gene TRBV6-1 combines with J gene TRBJ2-1; D possibly uses TRBD1 or TRBD2 (6 bases each). The CDR3 spans 15 residues. The V end lost 6 bases, the J end lost 0 bases, and 12 bases lay between the germline ends. From germline, CDR1 is MNHNS and CDR2 SASEGT.

The CDR3 nucleotides are TGTGCCAGTATCGGGACAGGGTCAGGCTATGGCTACACCTTC. Residues: CASIGTGSGYGYTF. This rearrangement joins TRBV19 to TRBJ1-2; 9 bases are a match to TRBD1. The germline V gene encodes CDR1 LNHDA and CDR2 SQIVND (reference sequence). The length of the CDR3 is 14 residues. Trimming took 7 bases from V and 4 from J; bases not matched to a gene: 7.

This chain links TRBV7-9 with TRBJ2-5; TRBD2 matches 13 bases. The CDR3 has 15 residues. Germline V gene lookup returns CDR1 SEHNR and CDR2 FQNEAQ (reference sequence). The ends lost 5 bases at V and 6 bases at J; junction bases unmatched: 6. The CDR3 sequence: CASSPGTSGTQTQYF. The CDR3 DNA sequence: TGTGCCAGCAGCCCCGGGACTAGCGGGACGCAGACCCAGTACTTC.

The DNA for the CDR3 is TGTGCCAGCAGTGAAGCGACTAGCGGGGGGGCCATTGAGCAGTTCTTC. It encodes CASSEATSGGAIEQFF. This rearrangement joins TRBV2 to TRBJ2-1; 14 bases map to TRBD2. This CDR3 comprises 16 residues. J gave up 9 bases and V 0 bases, and 4 bases lay outside the gene matches. Germline V gene sequence: CDR1 SNHLY, CDR2 FYNNEI.

This clonotype turned up a few times. The chain joins TRBV11-3 to TRBJ2-3; D might be TRBD2 (5 bases). CDR1 is SGHNT, CDR2 YENEEA, per germline. Trimming took 4 bases from V and 4 from J, leaving 15 bases between them. This CDR3 contains 15 residues. The CDR3 DNA sequence: TGTGCCAGCAGCTCGGGGAACAGAGTCCCAGATACGCAGTATTTT. Protein sequence: CASSSGNRVPDTQYF.

This clonotype was picked up a small number of times. This chain links TRBV18 with TRBJ1-1, with D unresolved. The CDR3 covers 12 residues. The germline V gene encodes CDR1 KGHSH and CDR2 LQKENI. Between the trimmed V and J ends, which lost 4 bases and 5 bases, there was a span of 8 bases. The DNA for the CDR3 is TGTGCCAGCTCACGAACGTGGACTGAAGCTTTCTTT. Encoded protein: CASSRTWTEAFF.